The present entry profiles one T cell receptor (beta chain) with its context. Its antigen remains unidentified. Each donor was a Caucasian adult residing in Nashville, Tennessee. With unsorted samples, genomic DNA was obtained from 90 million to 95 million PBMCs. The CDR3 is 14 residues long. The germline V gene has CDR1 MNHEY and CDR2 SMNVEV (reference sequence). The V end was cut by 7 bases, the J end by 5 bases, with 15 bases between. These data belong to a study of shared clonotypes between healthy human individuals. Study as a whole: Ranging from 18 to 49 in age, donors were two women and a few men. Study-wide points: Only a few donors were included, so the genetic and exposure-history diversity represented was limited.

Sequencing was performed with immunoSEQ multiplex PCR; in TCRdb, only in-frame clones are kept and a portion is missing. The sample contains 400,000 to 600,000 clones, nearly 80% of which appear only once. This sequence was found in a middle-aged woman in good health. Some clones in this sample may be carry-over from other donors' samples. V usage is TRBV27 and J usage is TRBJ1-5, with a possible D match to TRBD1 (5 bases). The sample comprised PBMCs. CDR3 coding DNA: TGTGCCAGCATTAAGGGGATCCGGCATCAGCCCCAGCATTTT. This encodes CASIKGIRHQPQHF.